The rows below give T cell receptor beta chains drawn from one sample of a study of T cells after yellow fever vaccination. TCRdb analysed the 5' RACE reads with MiXCR anew, one entry per CDR3 protein. The repertoire holds tens of thousands of distinct CDR3 sequences, with roughly 3.4% as singletons. The sample was PBMCs, either bulk or a sorted T-cell subset (CD4+, CD8+, memory, or dextramer-sorted; not recorded which), taken roughly 46 days after the first yellow fever vaccination. The source is a young man who received the YFV17D yellow fever vaccine. Each CDR3 is given with its conserved first and last residue. D genes are given only for firm matches. Some rows mark clone size as missing; the rest say once, few, many or name a class of expanded clone.

V	size	D	J	CDR3	DNA
TRBV6-5	many	TRBD1	TRBJ1-2	CASSTGTGEGYGYTF	TGTGCCAGCAGTACCGGGACAGGGGAGGGCTATGGCTACACCTTC
TRBV4-3	many	TRBD2	TRBJ2-1	CASSQGASGNYNEQFF	TGCGCCAGCAGCCAAGGGGCTAGCGGGAACTACAATGAGCAGTTCTTC
TRBV9	many	.	TRBJ1-1	CASSVGGDSAEAFF	TGTGCCAGCAGCGTAGGAGGGGATAGCGCTGAAGCTTTCTTT
TRBV5-1	many	.	TRBJ1-1	CASSSPNTEAFF	TGCGCCAGCAGCAGTCCGAACACTGAAGCTTTCTTT
TRBV11-2	medium-sized	.	TRBJ2-3	CASRYTGRTSTDTQYF	TGTGCCAGCAGGTATACGGGCAGGACCAGCACAGATACGCAGTATTTT
TRBV9	many	.	TRBJ1-1	CASSASRADTEAFF	TGTGCCAGCAGCGCCAGTCGGGCGGACACTGAAGCTTTCTTT
TRBV6-1	many	.	TRBJ2-4	CASSEVGGWGNIQYF	TGTGCCAGCAGTGAAGTGGGGGGCTGGGGGAACATTCAGTACTTC
TRBV27	few	TRBD1	TRBJ2-4	CAICLSLGWDRGGNIQYF	TGTGCCATCTGTTTATCACTGGGTTGGGACAGGGGAGGAAACATTCAGTACTTC
TRBV7-9	many	TRBD1	TRBJ1-1	CASRTGTNRGDGTEAFF	TGTGCCAGCCGTACGGGGACAAACAGGGGAGATGGCACTGAAGCTTTCTTT
TRBV7-2	many	.	TRBJ2-2	CASSFSEGTGELFF	TGTGCCAGCAGCTTTTCTGAGGGGACCGGGGAGCTGTTTTTT
TRBV7-2	many	TRBD1	TRBJ2-7	CASSTSRTGRYEQYF	TGTGCCAGCAGTACTTCCCGGACAGGACGCTACGAGCAGTACTTC
TRBV7-9	many	TRBD1	TRBJ1-2	CASSYRDRGFNYGYTF	TGTGCCAGCAGCTATCGGGACAGGGGGTTCAACTATGGCTACACCTTC
TRBV10-3	many	.	TRBJ1-4	CAIREDGAPNEKLFF	TGTGCCATCAGGGAGGACGGAGCCCCTAATGAAAAACTGTTTTTT
TRBV7-2	many	.	TRBJ1-2	CASSLSQSYGYTF	TGTGCCAGCAGCTTAAGTCAGTCCTATGGCTACACCTTC
TRBV7-6	many	.	TRBJ1-1	CASSLQVNTEAFF	TGTGCCAGCAGCTTGCAGGTGAACACTGAAGCTTTCTTT
TRBV4-1	many	TRBD2	TRBJ2-3	CASSQEFRWRGTVDTQYF	TGCGCCAGCAGCCAAGAGTTTCGCTGGCGGGGGACGGTTGATACGCAGTATTTT
TRBV9	.	.	TRBJ1-1	CASSGSRNTEAFF	TGTGCCAGCAGCGGGTCGAGGAACACTGAAGCTTTCTTT
TRBV6-1	many	TRBD1	TRBJ1-1	CASSKTGINTEAFF	TGTGCCAGCAGTAAGACAGGGATTAACACTGAAGCTTTCTTT
TRBV6-1	many	.	TRBJ2-2	CASSEVQVNTGELFF	TGTGCCAGCAGTGAAGTACAAGTGAACACCGGGGAGCTGTTTTTT
TRBV5-6	many	.	TRBJ1-1	CASRPDNRDTEAFF	TGTGCCAGCAGGCCAGACAACAGGGACACTGAAGCTTTCTTT
TRBV20-1	many	TRBD1	TRBJ2-1	CSSPDRVGDEQFF	TGCAGTTCGCCTGACAGGGTAGGCGATGAGCAGTTCTTC
TRBV7-3	many	.	TRBJ1-1	CASSSPGLYTEAFF	TGTGCCAGCAGCTCCCCAGGGTTATACACTGAAGCTTTCTTT
TRBV20-1	many	.	TRBJ1-1	CSARSTAPEAFF	TGCAGTGCTAGATCTACCGCGCCAGAAGCTTTCTTT
TRBV5-4	many	.	TRBJ2-1	CASSLGGFRGDNEQFF	TGTGCCAGCAGCTTGGGGGGATTTCGCGGAGACAATGAGCAGTTCTTC
TRBV11-2	many	.	TRBJ2-3	CASSLVTGDDTQYF	TGTGCCAGCAGCTTGGTTACCGGCGATGATACGCAGTATTTT
TRBV2	many	.	TRBJ2-7	CASRDPRFEQYF	TGTGCCAGCAGGGACCCCCGGTTCGAGCAGTACTTC
TRBV7-2	many	.	TRBJ1-4	CASSLGDFATNEKLFF	TGTGCCAGCAGCTTGGGAGATTTTGCAACTAATGAAAAACTGTTTTTT
TRBV2	many	TRBD1	TRBJ1-2	CASSEQGDGYTF	TGTGCCAGCAGCGAACAGGGGGATGGCTACACCTTC
TRBV12-3/TRBV12-4	many	.	TRBJ2-3	CASSLWDTQYF	TGTGCCAGCAGTTTGTGGGATACGCAGTATTTT
TRBV7-2	many	.	TRBJ2-1	CASSLGVEQFF	TGTGCCAGCAGCTTAGGGGTTGAGCAGTTCTTC
TRBV5-1	many	.	TRBJ2-2	CASSPTDWDTGELFF	TGCGCCAGCAGCCCCACCGACTGGGACACCGGGGAGCTGTTTTTT
TRBV7-2	many	.	TRBJ1-1	CASSAINTEAFF	TGTGCCAGCAGCGCTATTAACACTGAAGCTTTCTTT
TRBV7-9	many	TRBD1	TRBJ1-6	CASSRDRGSPLHF	TGTGCCAGCAGCCGGGACAGGGGCTCACCCCTCCACTTT
TRBV29-1	many	.	TRBJ1-2	CSVKGGDNYGYTF	TGCAGCGTTAAGGGGGGTGATAACTATGGCTACACCTTC
TRBV7-2	many	.	TRBJ1-5	CASSWEREQPQHF	TGTGCCAGCAGCTGGGAAAGGGAACAGCCCCAGCATTTT